Listed below are T cell receptor beta chains from one sample, sequenced in a study of blood T cell repertoires in COVID-19. The table came from immunoSEQ multiplex PCR; TCRdb's copy has only in-frame clones and leaves some out. This table has about 310,000 clones, 80% to 90% appearing once. Sequencing was performed on peripheral blood. Every receptor here comes from a man between 45 and 60 years old with active or convalescent COVID-19. Each CDR3 is given with its conserved first and last residue. D genes are given only for firm matches. The size field is filled for only some rows; it gives once, few, many or a size class.

J gene,V gene,clone size,D gene,CDR3 DNA,CDR3 protein
TRBJ1-3,TRBV27,-,-,TGTGCCAGCAGTTCCACGCAGCCCAGGGTGGCTGGAAACACCATATATTTT,CASSSTQPRVAGNTIYF
TRBJ1-2,TRBV7-9,once,-,TGTGCCAGCAGACCTTCGGAAAGAGGGGGCTACACCTTC,CASRPSERGGYTF
TRBJ2-1,TRBV6-6,-,TRBD2,TGTGCCAGCAGTGGCGGGACTAGCGGGGGGGAGGGGCAGTTCTTC,CASSGGTSGGEGQFF
TRBJ1-5,TRBV27,-,-,TGTGCCAGCAGTTTTCCAGGGCAGCCCCAGCATTTT,CASSFPGQPQHF
TRBJ1-5,TRBV19,-,TRBD1,TGTGCCACTTCCAGGGACAGCGGGAATCAGCCCCAGCATTTT,CATSRDSGNQPQHF
TRBJ2-5,TRBV7-2,-,TRBD2,TGTGCCAGCAGTACTAGCGGGGGGGCGGGGCTGACCCAGTACTTC,CASSTSGGAGLTQYF
TRBJ1-6,TRBV7-2,-,TRBD1,TGTGCCAGCAGCCTGGGACAGGGCTTAAATTCACCCCTCCACTTT,CASSLGQGLNSPLHF
TRBJ2-1,TRBV14,-,-,TGTGCCAGCAGCCAAGACAGGGCCTACAATGAGCAGTTCTTC,CASSQDRAYNEQFF
TRBJ1-5,TRBV5-1,few,TRBD1,TGCGCCAGCAGCTTGTCGGGACAGGGAAGTCAGCCCCAGCATTTT,CASSLSGQGSQPQHF
TRBJ1-1,TRBV30,-,-,TGTGCCTGGAGCAGGTTGTCAGGTCGAGAAGCTTTCTTT,CAWSRLSGREAFF
TRBJ2-1,TRBV5-5,-,-,TGTGCCAGCAGCCCGGGTGGCCACTCCTCCTACAATGAGCAGTTCTTC,CASSPGGHSSYNEQFF
TRBJ1-6,TRBV6-1,-,TRBD1,TGTGCCAGCAGTGCGGGACAGGCTGTGGGGTCCTATAATTCACCCCTCCACTTT,CASSAGQAVGSYNSPLHF
TRBJ2-3,TRBV5-1,-,TRBD2,TGCGCCAGCAGCCTGGGACTAGCGGGAGGGGTCACAGATACGCAGTATTTT,CASSLGLAGGVTDTQYF
TRBJ1-2,TRBV3-1/TRBV3-2,-,-,TGTGCCAGCAGCCAAGTACGGCCCAGCGGATATGGCTACACCTTC,CASSQVRPSGYGYTF
TRBJ1-5,TRBV19,-,-,TGTGCCAGTAGTATCTGGCAGGACAATCAGCCCCAGCATTTT,CASSIWQDNQPQHF
TRBJ2-3,TRBV7-3,-,-,TGTGCCAGCAGCTTAAGGTCGGGGAGCACAGATACGCAGTATTTT,CASSLRSGSTDTQYF
TRBJ1-2,TRBV7-9,-,TRBD1,TGTGCCAGCAGCTTCGGACAGGAGATACTGGGCTACACCTTC,CASSFGQEILGYTF
TRBJ2-5,TRBV29-1,-,TRBD1,TGCAGCGTGGTCCGGGACAGGGGGTCGGAGACCCAGTACTTC,CSVVRDRGSETQYF
TRBJ1-4,TRBV4-3,-,TRBD1,TGCGCCAGCAGGCCCTCCGGGACAGGGAATGAAAAACTGTTTTTT,CASRPSGTGNEKLFF
TRBJ2-5,TRBV28,once,TRBD2,TGTGCCAGCAGTTTATGGGGAGGACTAGCCGGAGAGACCCAGTACTTC,CASSLWGGLAGETQYF
TRBJ1-3,TRBV7-2,-,-,TGTGCCAGCAGCCCGGCGGGGGCGGGGAACACCATATATTTT,CASSPAGAGNTIYF
TRBJ1-2,TRBV6-2/TRBV6-3,-,-,TGTGCCAGCAGCTTTAATAGGGGTCATGGCTACACCTTC,CASSFNRGHGYTF
TRBJ1-4,TRBV5-6,few,TRBD1,TGTGCCAGCAGCTCGCCCGGGACAGCAGCTGAAAAACTGTTTTTT,CASSSPGTAAEKLFF
TRBJ2-1,TRBV4-3,-,-,TGCGCCAGCAGCCAAGATAGGTTTTGGTCCCGCGGGAATGAGCAGTTCTTC,CASSQDRFWSRGNEQFF
TRBJ2-3,TRBV24-1,-,TRBD2,TGTGCCACCAGTGAAAAGAGCGGGGGGCCCCGCACAGATACGCAGTATTTT,CATSEKSGGPRTDTQYF
TRBJ1-4,TRBV27,-,-,TGTGCCAGCAGAGGAGATAATGAAAAACTGTTTTTT,CASRGDNEKLFF
TRBJ2-3,TRBV7-6,-,-,TGTGCCAGCAGCTTAGACGGGACACTCGGCACAGATACGCAGTATTTT,CASSLDGTLGTDTQYF
TRBJ1-5,TRBV30,-,TRBD1,TGTGCCTGGAGTGTCGGGACAGGGAATCAGCCCCAGCATTTT,CAWSVGTGNQPQHF
TRBJ1-2,TRBV2,-,TRBD1,TGTGCCAGCAGTAGACAGGGGAACTATGGCTACACCTTC,CASSRQGNYGYTF
TRBJ2-2,TRBV28,-,-,TGTGCCAGCAGTCCAACAGGGCCCGGGGAGCTGTTTTTT,CASSPTGPGELFF
TRBJ1-1,TRBV10-1,-,TRBD1,TGCGCCAGCAGTGGGGCAGGGGGGAACACTGAAGCTTTCTTT,CASSGAGGNTEAFF
TRBJ2-1,TRBV5-1,few,-,TGCGCCAGCAGCTTTTTCTCAGATGAGCAGTTCTTC,CASSFFSDEQFF
TRBJ1-6,TRBV25-1,-,-,TGTGCCAGCAGTACTTCCTATAATTCACCCCTCCACTTT,CASSTSYNSPLHF
TRBJ1-3,TRBV7-3,once,TRBD1,TGTGCCAGCAGCTTATGGCCGGGACAGGGGGCCTTTCCTGGAAACACCATATATTTT,CASSLWPGQGAFPGNTIYF
TRBJ1-4,TRBV19,-,-,TGTGCCAGTAGCGGGTCCGACGGTGAAAAACTGTTTTTT,CASSGSDGEKLFF
TRBJ1-1,TRBV5-6,-,TRBD1,TGTGCCAGCAGCACACAGGGGGCGCCGCACACTGAAGCTTTCTTT,CASSTQGAPHTEAFF
TRBJ1-3,TRBV7-2,-,-,TGTGCCAGCCGAAGGGGGGGCTCTGGAAACACCATATATTTT,CASRRGGSGNTIYF
TRBJ1-6,TRBV10-3,-,-,TGTGCCATCAGTGAGGACGGGACTTATTCACCCCTCCACTTT,CAISEDGTYSPLHF
TRBJ2-5,TRBV6-4,-,TRBD2,TGTGCCAGCAGTGACCAGAGACTAGCGGGGGGATGGGAGACCCAGTACTTC,CASSDQRLAGGWETQYF
TRBJ1-5,TRBV28,-,-,TGTGCAAGTTGGGAGGAGGGTCCCCAGCATTTT,CASWEEGPQHF
TRBJ1-3,TRBV4-2,-,-,TGTGCCAGCAGCCAACAGTTTTCCTCTGGAAACACCATATATTTT,CASSQQFSSGNTIYF
TRBJ1-2,TRBV19,-,-,TGTGCCAGTAGGAACGAGTATGGCTACACCTTC,CASRNEYGYTF
TRBJ1-5,TRBV30,-,-,TGTGCCTGGAGTGTACTCGGAGCGGGTGGGCCCCAGCATTTT,CAWSVLGAGGPQHF
TRBJ2-5,TRBV5-4,-,TRBD2,TGTGCCAGCAGCTTTGGAACTAGCGGGATCCAAGAGACCCAGTACTTC,CASSFGTSGIQETQYF
TRBJ2-3,TRBV7-3,-,-,TGTGCCAGCAGCACCCAGAGCACAGATACGCAGTATTTT,CASSTQSTDTQYF
TRBJ1-2,TRBV19,-,-,TGTGCCAGTAATTGGCTCAGGGGCCGACCTAACTATGGCTACACCTTC,CASNWLRGRPNYGYTF
TRBJ1-1,TRBV19,few,TRBD1,TGTGCCAGTAGTATCGACAGGGTTAACACTGAAGCTTTCTTT,CASSIDRVNTEAFF
TRBJ2-2,TRBV3-1/TRBV3-2,-,TRBD1,TGTGCCAGCACTCGGACAGGGGCGAACACCGGGGAGCTGTTTTTT,CASTRTGANTGELFF
TRBJ2-5,TRBV2,-,-,TGTGCCAGTACTTTTCAAGAGACCCAGTACTTC,CASTFQETQYF
TRBJ2-7,TRBV25-1,few,-,TGTGCCAGCAGTGTAGGAGGGACTGATAATTACGAGCAGTACTTC,CASSVGGTDNYEQYF
TRBJ1-1,TRBV27,-,TRBD1,TGTGCCAGCAGTCCCGGACAGGGCGGGGGAAACACTGAAGCTTTCTTT,CASSPGQGGGNTEAFF
TRBJ1-6,TRBV7-6,-,-,TGTGCCAGCAGCTTAGAGGCGGGGGATGCGGGACCCCTCCACTTT,CASSLEAGDAGPLHF